This T cell receptor beta chain was sequenced during a study of cytomegalovirus exposure and HLA in healthy donors. This CDR3 comprises 19 residues. Germline CDR1 PRHDT, CDR2 FYEKMQ (reference sequence). With 0 bases clipped from V and 2 bases from J, the junction kept 11 bases outside the gene matches. PCR used 60 Vbeta primers and 13 Jbeta primers. The data were produced by immunoSEQ multiplex PCR, yet TCRdb's version contains in-frame clones alone and is incomplete. The sample includes over 150,000 clones, 70% to 80% of them seen just once. The chain joins TRBV13 to TRBJ2-2; 8 positions agree with TRBD1. The receptor was derived from a man aged 30 to 45 in good health and CMV-seropositive. The sequenced sample consisted of PBMCs. CDR3 bases: TGTGCCAGCAGCTTAGGCCTGACCGGGACAGGCTTTAACACCGGGGAGCTGTTTTTT. Residues: CASSLGLTGTGFNTGELFF. Full variable domain (missing parts from reference TRBV13 and TRBJ2-2): AAGVIQSPRHLIKEKRETATLKCYPIPRHDTVYWYQQGPGQDPQFLISFYEKMQSDKGSIPDRFSAQQFSDYHSELNMSSLELGDSALYFCASSLGLTGTGFNTGELFFGEGSRLTVL.